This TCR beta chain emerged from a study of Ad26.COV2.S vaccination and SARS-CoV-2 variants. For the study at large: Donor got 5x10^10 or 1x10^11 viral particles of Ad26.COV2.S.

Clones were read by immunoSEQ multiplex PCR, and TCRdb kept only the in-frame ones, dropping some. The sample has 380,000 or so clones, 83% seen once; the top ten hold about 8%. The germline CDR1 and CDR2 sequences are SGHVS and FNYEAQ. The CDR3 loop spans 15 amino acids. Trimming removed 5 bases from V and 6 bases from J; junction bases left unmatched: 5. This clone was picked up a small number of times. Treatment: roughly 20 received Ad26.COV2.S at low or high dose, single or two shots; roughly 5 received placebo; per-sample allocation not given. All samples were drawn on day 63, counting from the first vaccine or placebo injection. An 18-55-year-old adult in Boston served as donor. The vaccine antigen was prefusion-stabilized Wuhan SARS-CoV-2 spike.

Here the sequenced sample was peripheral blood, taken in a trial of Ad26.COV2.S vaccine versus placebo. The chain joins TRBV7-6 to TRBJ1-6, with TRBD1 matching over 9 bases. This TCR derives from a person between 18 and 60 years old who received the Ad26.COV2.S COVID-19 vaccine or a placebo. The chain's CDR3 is CASSPQGQGNSPLHF. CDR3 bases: TGTGCCAGCAGCCCCCAGGGACAGGGTAATTCACCCCTCCACTTT.